The source of this TCR beta chain is a study of CD8 T cells in ankylosing spondylitis. Germline CDR1 LGHNA, CDR2 YNFKEQ. V was clipped by 0 bases and J by 3 bases, with 12 bases between them. This CDR3 has 15 amino acids. Libraries of TCR beta came from quantitative 5'-RACE with molecular barcodes. TCRdb analysed the 5' RACE reads with MiXCR anew, one entry per CDR3 protein. The sample holds roughly 700,000 distinct CDR3 sequences, under 20% seen once. Findings and caveats of the study: The disease-linked clones had a CD8+ phenotype and low blood frequencies. Reportedly, matched ankylosing spondylitis synovial fluid was significantly enriched for disease-linked clones. Seemingly characteristic of ankylosing spondylitis blood was a TCR beta motif consisting of eight highly homologous variants.

Regarding this clonotype: Antigen specificity is unknown.

The receptor's source is a male donor with ankylosing spondylitis. V usage is TRBV4-2 and J usage is TRBJ2-7; D is possibly TRBD1 (6 bases). The sample consisted of blood, either unsorted or a sorted T cell fraction (not recorded which). Here the CDR3 DNA reads TGTGCCAGCAGCCAAGATATGGGACACCTCTACGAGCAGTACTTC. Protein: CASSQDMGHLYEQYF.